These 28 T cell receptor beta chains were sequenced from one sample in a study of blood T cells in healthy people across ages. Next came a second PCR, run for about 7 to 12 cycles, which used a sample-barcoded 5' primer along with a J-beta primer mix. TCRdb ran MiXCR on the 5' RACE reads and lists one entry per CDR3 protein. This sample has almost 550,000 distinct CDR3 sequences, with about 25% found just once. These sequences were also reported in another study, on T cells of mothers and their children.

The sequencing input was blood. These receptors all come from a boy aged 5 to 17 in good health.

This clonotype came up a few times. The chain links TRBV5-1 to TRBJ1-1; D gene unclear. Trimming took 1 base from V and 3 from J, leaving 7 bases between them. Germline V gene lookup returns CDR1 SGHRS and CDR2 YFSETQ. This CDR3 is built from 13 residues. CDR3 loop: CASSLTTDTEAFF. CDR3 bases: TGCGCCAGCAGCTTGACGACCGACACTGAAGCTTTCTTT.

CDR3: CSAGVLGYGYTF. CDR3 nucleotides: TGCAGTGCTGGGGTATTAGGCTATGGCTACACCTTC. The V call is TRBV20-1, the J call TRBJ1-2; D is uncertain. Per germline, CDR1 DFQATT and CDR2 SNEGSKA (reference sequence). V was cut by 5 bases and J by 4 bases, with 11 bases left in between. The CDR3 consists of 12 residues.

In this sample, this clonotype turned up a few times. The chain joins TRBV7-9 to TRBJ2-4; the match to TRBD1 covers 7 bases. V dropped 3 bases and J dropped 14; count of bases not matched to a gene: 7. This CDR3 is built from 12 residues. Germline assignment: CDR1 SEHNR and CDR2 FQNEAQ (reference sequence). In nucleotides, the CDR3 is TGTGCCAGCAGCTTTGACGGGACAGTGGAGTACTTC. It encodes CASSFDGTVEYF.

This clonotype was observed a handful of times. V gene TRBV6-1 combines with J gene TRBJ2-5; 12 bases are a match to TRBD2. The trim removed 4 bases at V and 1 base at J, leaving 10 bases unmatched. This CDR3 region has 18 residues. Germline V gene lookup returns CDR1 MNHNS and CDR2 SASEGT. The chain's CDR3 is CASSVGLAGGPRQETQYF. The CDR3 DNA is TGTGCCAGCAGTGTTGGGCTAGCGGGGGGGCCACGCCAAGAGACCCAGTACTTC.

The chain carries TRBV19 and TRBJ2-5, with TRBD2 as a possible D gene (5 bases). Germline-derived CDR1 and CDR2 are LNHDA and SQIVND (reference sequence). The CDR3 sequence is 16 residues long. V lost 2 bases to trimming and J lost 4 bases, with 17 bases between them. CDR3 nucleotides: TGTGCCAGTAGTATACGAATGGGCCCGGCGGGAGAGACCCAGTACTTC. Its protein product is CASSIRMGPAGETQYF.

This clonotype showed up just a few times. The chain joins TRBV7-9 to TRBJ2-7; D ambiguous. This CDR3 spans 16 amino acids. Trimming removed 5 bases from V and 0 bases from J, with 17 bases in between. The germline V gene encodes CDR1 SEHNR and CDR2 FQNEAQ (reference sequence). The CDR3 nucleotides are TGTGCCAGCAGCCCTACCAGCCGGGCGCACTCCTACGAGCAGTACTTC. Its translation is CASSPTSRAHSYEQYF.

The sample holds a few counts of this clonotype. The genes are TRBV18 and TRBJ2-1; 7 bases match TRBD2. V gave up 3 bases and J gave up 10 bases; unmatched junction bases: 15. The CDR3 consists of 16 residues. Germline V lookup: CDR1 KGHSH, CDR2 LQKENI. CDR3 residues: CASSPPNGGGKGEQFF. CDR3 DNA sequence: TGTGCCAGCTCACCCCCCAATGGCGGGGGAAAAGGGGAGCAGTTCTTC.

The chain employs TRBV7-9 and TRBJ2-7, with 8 bases matching TRBD1. Per germline, CDR1 SEHNR and CDR2 FQNEAQ (reference sequence). The V segment lost 4 bases and the J segment 3 bases; nucleotides outside the gene matches: 8. This CDR3 is built from 15 residues. The CDR3 loop reads CASSSILQGGYEQYF. The CDR3 DNA is TGTGCCAGCAGCTCGATCCTACAGGGGGGCTACGAGCAGTACTTC.

The sample holds a few counts of this clonotype. The chain recombines TRBV20-1 with TRBJ2-7, with 8 nucleotides matching TRBD2. V gave up 7 bases and J gave up 3 bases; unmatched junction bases: 8. The CDR3 has 13 residues. Germline values: CDR1 DFQATT, CDR2 SNEGSKA (reference sequence). The CDR3 sequence: CSELKAGVYEQYF. As DNA, the CDR3 is TGCAGTGAGCTAAAAGCGGGGGTCTACGAGCAGTACTTC.

The chain combines TRBV7-3 with TRBJ2-1; TRBD2 matches 8 bases. V dropped 2 bases and J dropped 5; count of bases not matched to a gene: 8. Germline CDR1 SGHTA, CDR2 FQGTGA. The CDR3 contains 16 residues. This CDR3 is CASSLYLSGGHNEQFF. The CDR3 DNA follows: TGTGCCAGCAGCTTATATCTCAGCGGGGGCCACAATGAGCAGTTCTTC.

There are a few counts of this clonotype. V is TRBV5-1 and J is TRBJ2-5, with D perhaps given as TRBD1 or TRBD2 (5 bases each). Judging by the DNA end, TRBJ2-7 fits better; the J call may be wrong. Germline V gives CDR1 SGHRS, CDR2 YFSETQ. The CDR3 has 15 residues. The CDR3 reads CASSPGRVGHYEQYF. DNA of the CDR3: TGCGCCAGCAGCCCGGGACGAGTGGGCCACTACGAGCAGTACTTC.

This clonotype has a count of ten or more. J is TRBJ2-5 and V is TRBV20-1; D may correspond to TRBD1 or TRBD2 (6 bases each). Per the germline V gene, CDR1 is DFQATT and CDR2 is SNEGSKA (reference sequence). V was shortened by 7 bases and J by 2 bases, with 20 bases between the two germline ends. The CDR3 length is 15 residues. CDR3 sequence: CSVQKDSAGQETQYF. In nucleotides, the CDR3 is TGCAGTGTCCAAAAGGACAGTGCGGGGCAAGAGACCCAGTACTTC.

This clonotype has just a few counts. The chain recombines TRBV9 with TRBJ2-5; D might be TRBD2 (5 bases). This CDR3 comprises 15 residues. The germline CDR1 and CDR2 sequences are SGDLS and YYNGEE. Trimming removed 3 bases from V and 1 base from J, with 13 bases in between. CDR3 residues: CASSADSVSQETQYF. The DNA of the CDR3 is TGTGCCAGCAGCGCCGATAGCGTTTCCCAAGAGACCCAGTACTTC.

The V call is TRBV9, the J call TRBJ2-2; either TRBD1 or TRBD2 may fit D (6 bases each). This CDR3 has 16 amino acids. Germline CDR1 is SGDLS and CDR2 is YYNGEE. Trimming took 0 bases from V and 0 from J, leaving 9 bases between them. CDR3 in DNA: TGTGCCAGCAGCGTAGTGGAGGGGGCGAACACCGGGGAGCTGTTTTTT. It codes for CASSVVEGANTGELFF.

This clonotype was seen a few times. The chain is built from TRBV5-1 and TRBJ1-2; 8 nucleotides align to TRBD1. Germline-derived CDR1 and CDR2 are SGHRS and YFSETQ. The length of the CDR3 is 16 residues. Losses at the gene ends were 4 bases for V and 1 base for J; bases not matched to a gene: 9. The CDR3 is CASSPSTGALNYGYTF. The CDR3 DNA sequence: TGCGCCAGCAGCCCCTCGACAGGGGCCCTTAACTATGGCTACACCTTC.

The rearrangement links TRBV7-8 to TRBJ2-2, with 14 bases that match TRBD2. CDR1 is SGHVS and CDR2 is FQNEAQ in the germline V gene. Unmatched junction bases numbered 5, after V lost 3 bases and J lost 2 bases. The CDR3 has 18 amino acids. CDR3: CASSLRLAGGSNTGELFF. In nucleotides, the CDR3 is TGTGCCAGCAGCTTGAGACTAGCGGGAGGGTCAAACACCGGGGAGCTGTTTTTT.

V is TRBV5-1 and J is TRBJ2-5, with 7 nucleotides matching TRBD1. CDR1 and CDR2 (germline): SGHRS, YFSETQ. The CDR3 length is 14 residues. The junction had 8 bases not matched to a gene; V was cut back by 4 bases and J by 5 bases. CDR3 loop: CASSLTYRGETQYF. CDR3 sequence (DNA): TGCGCCAGCAGCCTAACCTACAGGGGCGAGACCCAGTACTTC.

This clonotype was observed a few times. The chain has TRBV20-1 and TRBJ2-6; TRBD2 might be the D (6 bases). The CDR3 contains 18 residues. Germline V gene lookup returns CDR1 DFQATT and CDR2 SNEGSKA (reference sequence). Trimming left V 3 bases short and J 0 bases short, with 18 bases between. The CDR3 loop reads CSARTRDHAPSGANVLTF. Written as DNA, the CDR3 is TGCAGTGCTAGGACTAGGGACCATGCCCCCTCTGGGGCCAACGTCCTGACTTTC.

This clonotype occurred a few times. The J gene is TRBJ1-4, the V gene TRBV19; 9 bases line up with TRBD1. The junction had 9 bases not matched to a gene; V was cut back by 8 bases and J by 8 bases. This CDR3 is built from 14 residues. CDR1 and CDR2 from the germline V gene are LNHDA and SQIVND (reference sequence). The CDR3 bases are TGTGCCAGTTCGTTCCGGGACAGGGAGGAAAAACTGTTTTTT. Translation: CASSFRDREEKLFF.

The chain has TRBV7-9 and TRBJ2-7, with TRBD2 identical over 7 bases. The junction had 7 bases not matched to a gene; V was cut back by 2 bases and J by 6 bases. Germline assignment: CDR1 SEHNR and CDR2 FQNEAQ (reference sequence). This CDR3 contains 14 residues. In DNA, the CDR3 is TGTGCCAGCAGCTTAACCCTGGGAGGGTCCGAGCAGTACTTC. Translation gives CASSLTLGGSEQYF.

CDR3 sequence reads: CASSLRLGSTEAFF. The CDR3 nucleotides read TGCGCCAGCAGCTTACGGTTGGGAAGCACTGAAGCTTTCTTT. The V gene is TRBV5-1, the J gene TRBJ1-1; D remains ambiguous. The length of the CDR3 is 14 residues. Germline CDR1 and CDR2: SGHRS and YFSETQ. V was trimmed by 2 bases and J by 4 bases, leaving 12 bases between them.

The chain has TRBV6-5 and TRBJ2-1, with 7 nucleotides matching TRBD1. V lost 2 bases, J lost 10 bases, and 5 bases stayed unmatched. This CDR3 is 13 amino acids long. Germline V gene lookup returns CDR1 MNHEY and CDR2 SVGAGI. The CDR3 region is CASSYIDRDEQFF. In nucleotides, the CDR3 is TGTGCCAGCAGTTACATAGACAGGGACGAGCAGTTCTTC.

The rearrangement joins TRBV11-2 to TRBJ1-4; tentative D call: TRBD1 (5 bases). CDR1 SGHAT and CDR2 FQNNGV come from the germline V gene. Trimming removed 1 base from V and 7 bases from J, with 13 bases in between. This CDR3 has 15 amino acids. In DNA, the CDR3 is TGTGCCAGCAGCTTAGGTCCGCTGGACACTGAAAAACTGTTTTTT. Protein: CASSLGPLDTEKLFF.

The chain couples TRBV10-3 to TRBJ2-7; D unclear. The germline CDR1 and CDR2 sequences are ENHRY and SYGVKD. The V end lost 0 bases, the J end lost 7 bases, and 7 bases lay between the germline ends. The CDR3 contains 12 residues. CDR3 coding DNA: TGTGCCATCAGTGAGTCGAGTAGGGAGCAGTACTTC. Translating gives CAISESSREQYF.

This clonotype appeared a few times. The V and J genes are TRBV6-5 and TRBJ1-4; D possibly corresponds to TRBD1 (6 bases). Germline V gene sequence: CDR1 MNHEY, CDR2 SVGAGI. The germline V and J ends were trimmed by 2 bases and 7 bases, with 11 bases remaining between them. The length of the CDR3 is 14 residues. The CDR3 coding sequence is TGTGCCAGCAGTTACGAGGGGGTTGCTGAAAAACTGTTTTTT. This sequence encodes CASSYEGVAEKLFF.

The rearrangement joins TRBV18 to TRBJ2-3, with D tentatively TRBD1 (6 bases). This CDR3 has 17 amino acids. V was clipped by 3 bases and J by 2 bases, with 18 bases between them. The germline V gene has CDR1 KGHSH and CDR2 LQKENI. The CDR3 reads CASSPKTPGQPTDTQYF. As DNA, the CDR3 is TGTGCCAGCTCACCGAAAACTCCCGGACAGCCCACAGATACGCAGTATTTT.

The J gene is TRBJ2-7, the V gene TRBV11-2, with 7 bases that match TRBD2. This CDR3 has 15 residues. Per germline, CDR1 SGHAT and CDR2 FQNNGV. J was trimmed by 3 bases and V by 4 bases; bases with no gene match: 9. The CDR3 DNA reads TGTGCCAGCAGCTCGGGACTAACTGGATTCTACGAGCAGTACTTC. This gives the protein CASSSGLTGFYEQYF.

The sample holds a few counts of this clonotype. V and J are TRBV12-3 or TRBV12-4 and TRBJ1-1; unclear D gene. The ends were cut back, 2 bases at V and 4 bases at J, with 17 bases in the middle. The CDR3 loop spans 16 amino acids. For the CDR3, the DNA is TGTGCCAGCAGTTTATTCGGCGGAGCGTCTGGCACTGAAGCTTTCTTT. Translating it yields CASSLFGGASGTEAFF.